Detailed here is one T cell receptor beta chain. This clonotype showed up just a few times. The clone's antigen remains unknown. The sample holds no much larger clone one base away, and base qualities are not on file. The run used an Illumina NovaSeq 6000. Using 5'RACE with constant-segment primers, TCRalpha and TCRbeta cDNA libraries were constructed, with sample barcodes and unique molecular identifiers added in the process. RNA was extracted from every sample with Trizol reagent. Libraries were amplified in two PCR steps, with a second sample barcode and Illumina TruSeq adapters added in the second step. Libraries were sequenced on an Illumina NovaSeq with 2 x 150 bp paired-end reads. As for how the authors treated the data: Demultiplexing of reads and collapsing into UMI-guided consensus sequences were performed with migec v1.2.7. Using mixcr v2.1.11, the UMI consensuses were aligned to TRA and TRB V and J templates and assembled into clonotypes. Expanded or contracted clonotypes were those called significant by both edgeR and NoisET, with noise models trained on biological replicates. For edgeR calls, the thresholds were a false discovery rate-adjusted p below 0.01 and a log2 fold-change of 1. As an exploratory analysis of dynamics, max-normalized trajectories of the 1000 most abundant clonotypes were examined by PCA with hierarchical clustering. Separately sequenced CD4+ and CD8+ repertoires were used to assign a CD4 or CD8 phenotype to each responding clone. TCRdb reprocessing: public reads trimmed at Q25 with fastp, clones called with MiXCR, in-frame beta chains kept. Duplicate CDR3 protein sequences are folded into a single record with the most common DNA and genes. Here the V and J calls rest on TCRdb's processing, not on the authors' analysis. In all, the sample holds 250,000 to 400,000 distinct CDR3 sequences, and more than 13% of those were seen once. Roughly 21% of the sample is taken by the ten largest.

The data were obtained in a study of T-cell memory formation after mild COVID-19 (dated by TCRdb to 2020 to 2022). Notes on the research overall: TCR sequence clusters from the two donors were largely donor specific. In a couple of donors, T-cell clones that expanded and contracted after mild COVID-19 were followed by sequencing TCRalpha and TCRbeta repertoires longitudinally. Two young, previously healthy adult volunteers, one female and one male, were included in the cohort.

Findings and caveats that apply to the study as a whole: Some responding clones were found in pre-infection memory, which suggests that pre-existing cross-reactive memory T cells took part in the SARS-CoV-2 response. The study covered only a couple of mild cases, and larger cohorts including severe cases with pre-infection samples were considered necessary. Clones that contracted from day 15 to 85 showed balanced CD4/CD8 phenotypes, whereas a second wave of clones that expanded from day 15 to 37 leaned towards CD4+. Whether the second-wave clones peaking on day 37 were SARS-CoV-2 specific was not confirmed. Contracting CD4+ clones were found mainly in CM and EM memory subsets, while CD8+ clones were enriched in EMRA.

Ficoll-Paque density gradient centrifugation was used to isolate PBMCs. CDR1 and CDR2 are drawn from the germline V gene: LGHNA, YSLEER. V gives up 0 bases and J gives up 5 bases, and the segment between their germline ends measures 11 bases. Counted from cysteine to phenylalanine, this CDR3 has 16 amino acids. The DNA shown is the 48-base CDR3, in frame from base 1. The sequence was collected from a man between 18 and 35 years old who had mild COVID-19 (a few samples of this study predate the infection). The sample titles of this study are shuffled in the database, so cell type and time point are left out; the donor was told from shared clones. Sequencing was performed on PBMCs or a T cell subset sorted from them (not recorded which). The chain uses TRBV4-3 and TRBJ1-6; too little of a D gene remains to name it. The CDR3 reads CASSQDAKANNSPLHF. The sequence in DNA is TGCGCCAGCAGCCAAGACGCGAAGGCTAATAATTCACCCCTCCACTTT.